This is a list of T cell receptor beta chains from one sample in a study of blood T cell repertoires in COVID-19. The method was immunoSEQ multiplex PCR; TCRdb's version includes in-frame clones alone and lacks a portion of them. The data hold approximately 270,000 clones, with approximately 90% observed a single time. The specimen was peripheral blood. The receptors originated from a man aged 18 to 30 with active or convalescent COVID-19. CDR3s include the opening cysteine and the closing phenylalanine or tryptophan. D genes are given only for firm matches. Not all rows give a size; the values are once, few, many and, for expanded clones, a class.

CDR3 DNA: TGCAGCGTTCTACTCAGGGTGACGAGGAACACTGAAGCTTTCTTT
CDR3 protein: CSVLLRVTRNTEAFF
J gene: TRBJ1-1
D gene: -
V gene: TRBV29-1
clone size: -

CDR3 DNA: TGTGCCACCAGCGGACTGTCACAGGGGGATAGCAATCAGCCCCAGCATTTT
CDR3 protein: CATSGLSQGDSNQPQHF
J gene: TRBJ1-5
D gene: TRBD1
V gene: TRBV15
clone size: -

CDR3 DNA: TGTGCCAGCATTACACAGGGGAGTCAGCCCCAGCATTTT
CDR3 protein: CASITQGSQPQHF
J gene: TRBJ1-5
D gene: TRBD1
V gene: TRBV28
clone size: -

CDR3 DNA: TGTGCCAGTAGTATAGTAGGAGGGGTGTCCGGTCAGCCCCAGCATTTT
CDR3 protein: CASSIVGGVSGQPQHF
J gene: TRBJ1-5
D gene: -
V gene: TRBV19
clone size: once

CDR3 DNA: TGTGCCACGCGGGACCGGCTAAACTATGGCTACACCTTC
CDR3 protein: CATRDRLNYGYTF
J gene: TRBJ1-2
D gene: -
V gene: TRBV24-1
clone size: -

CDR3 DNA: TGCGCCAGCAGCTTGGGACTTGTGGGTGAAGCTTTCTTT
CDR3 protein: CASSLGLVGEAFF
J gene: TRBJ1-1
D gene: -
V gene: TRBV5-1
clone size: -

CDR3 DNA: TGCAGCGTTGACACCACCGGGGGGGGCTCTAACTATGGCTACACCTTC
CDR3 protein: CSVDTTGGGSNYGYTF
J gene: TRBJ1-2
D gene: -
V gene: TRBV29-1
clone size: -

CDR3 DNA: TGTGCCAGTAGTCCACAGGACAGGGGCAATCAGCCCCAGCATTTT
CDR3 protein: CASSPQDRGNQPQHF
J gene: TRBJ1-5
D gene: TRBD1
V gene: TRBV19
clone size: -

CDR3 DNA: TGTGCCAGCAGCGGAGGGAAATCCATATATTTT
CDR3 protein: CASSGGKSIYF
J gene: TRBJ1-3
D gene: -
V gene: TRBV9
clone size: -

CDR3 DNA: TGTGCCAGCAGCTTAGATACGTTCAGTGATGAGCAGTTCTTC
CDR3 protein: CASSLDTFSDEQFF
J gene: TRBJ2-1
D gene: -
V gene: TRBV11-2
clone size: -

CDR3 DNA: TGTGCCAGTAGTATAGTCACAGGGGAAAAACTGTTTTTT
CDR3 protein: CASSIVTGEKLFF
J gene: TRBJ1-4
D gene: -
V gene: TRBV19
clone size: few

CDR3 DNA: TGTGCCAGCTCCCGAGGAAGCGGGCCTCCTACCTACGAGCAGTACTTC
CDR3 protein: CASSRGSGPPTYEQYF
J gene: TRBJ2-7
D gene: -
V gene: TRBV18
clone size: -

CDR3 DNA: TGTGCCAGCAGCCGGAGGTCCTATGGCTACACCTTC
CDR3 protein: CASSRRSYGYTF
J gene: TRBJ1-2
D gene: -
V gene: TRBV5-8
clone size: -

CDR3 DNA: TGCGCCAGCAGCCAAGAGGGTACAGGGTTAAACTATGGCTACACCTTC
CDR3 protein: CASSQEGTGLNYGYTF
J gene: TRBJ1-2
D gene: -
V gene: TRBV4-3
clone size: -

CDR3 DNA: TGTGCCAGTCAACAGGGGTTAACGGCGCGCAGCAATCAGCCCCAGCATTTT
CDR3 protein: CASQQGLTARSNQPQHF
J gene: TRBJ1-5
D gene: TRBD1
V gene: TRBV2
clone size: -

CDR3 DNA: TGTGCCAGCAGCTACGACAGGGGCGAGCAGTACTTC
CDR3 protein: CASSYDRGEQYF
J gene: TRBJ2-7
D gene: TRBD1
V gene: TRBV28
clone size: -

CDR3 DNA: TGTGCCAGCTGGGGTGAGGGCTCCCCGACAGATACGCAGTATTTT
CDR3 protein: CASWGEGSPTDTQYF
J gene: TRBJ2-3
D gene: -
V gene: TRBV27
clone size: -

CDR3 DNA: TGTGCCAGCAGTTTCCTGACTCTTAATGAGCAGTTCTTC
CDR3 protein: CASSFLTLNEQFF
J gene: TRBJ2-1
D gene: -
V gene: TRBV6-2/TRBV6-3
clone size: -

CDR3 DNA: TGTGCCAGCAGCCTGCCGGACAGGGAAGCCTACACCTTC
CDR3 protein: CASSLPDREAYTF
J gene: TRBJ1-2
D gene: TRBD1
V gene: TRBV5-4
clone size: few

CDR3 DNA: TGTGCCATCAAGGACCCCGCGGGGGAGGCCAAAAACATTCAGTACTTC
CDR3 protein: CAIKDPAGEAKNIQYF
J gene: TRBJ2-4
D gene: TRBD2
V gene: TRBV27
clone size: -

CDR3 DNA: TGTGCCAGCAGCGGGACAGCTTACGAGCAGTACTTC
CDR3 protein: CASSGTAYEQYF
J gene: TRBJ2-7
D gene: TRBD1
V gene: TRBV27
clone size: once

CDR3 DNA: TGTGCCCCCCGGCGGGGGGGCGAACCGAACACTGAAGCTTTCTTT
CDR3 protein: CAPRRGGEPNTEAFF
J gene: TRBJ1-1
D gene: -
V gene: TRBV10-3
clone size: -

CDR3 DNA: TGCGCCAGCAGCCAAGATTTTCCGGGCTCTGGGGCCAACGTCCTGACTTTC
CDR3 protein: CASSQDFPGSGANVLTF
J gene: TRBJ2-6
D gene: -
V gene: TRBV4-3
clone size: -

CDR3 DNA: TGTGCCAGCAGCTTAGTTGGCGGGACCGGCGAGCAGTACTTC
CDR3 protein: CASSLVGGTGEQYF
J gene: TRBJ2-7
D gene: -
V gene: TRBV7-2
clone size: -

CDR3 DNA: TGTGCCAGTAACCTAGCGGGGGATACGCAGTATTTT
CDR3 protein: CASNLAGDTQYF
J gene: TRBJ2-3
D gene: TRBD2
V gene: TRBV19
clone size: -

CDR3 DNA: TGTGCCACCAGTGGGCAAGGAGGTATTAGCAATCAGCCCCAGCATTTT
CDR3 protein: CATSGQGGISNQPQHF
J gene: TRBJ1-5
D gene: -
V gene: TRBV24-1
clone size: -

CDR3 DNA: TGTGCCGTGACAGGGGCGGGCTATGGCTACACCTTC
CDR3 protein: CAVTGAGYGYTF
J gene: TRBJ1-2
D gene: TRBD1
V gene: TRBV28
clone size: once

CDR3 DNA: TGTGCCAGCAGCCCCCGGGAGTTTCTAGCCAAAAACATTCAGTACTTC
CDR3 protein: CASSPREFLAKNIQYF
J gene: TRBJ2-4
D gene: -
V gene: TRBV9
clone size: -

CDR3 DNA: TGTGCCAGTGGGACAGGAGTATTTGGCTACACCTTC
CDR3 protein: CASGTGVFGYTF
J gene: TRBJ1-2
D gene: TRBD1
V gene: TRBV19
clone size: -

CDR3 DNA: TGTGCCAGTAGTATTCAACCCGGGACTATTAATGTGAATGAGCAGTTCTTC
CDR3 protein: CASSIQPGTINVNEQFF
J gene: TRBJ2-1
D gene: TRBD2
V gene: TRBV19
clone size: -

CDR3 DNA: TGTGCCAGCAGCTTACCGACTAGCGGGGGCACCAAGCCCTACAATGAGCAGTTCTTC
CDR3 protein: CASSLPTSGGTKPYNEQFF
J gene: TRBJ2-1
D gene: TRBD2
V gene: TRBV7-9
clone size: -

CDR3 DNA: TGTGCCAGCAGTGAACTACAGGGGGGATCGAATGGCTACACCTTC
CDR3 protein: CASSELQGGSNGYTF
J gene: TRBJ1-2
D gene: TRBD1
V gene: TRBV2
clone size: few

CDR3 DNA: TGTGCCAGCAGTGAGGGCAGTAGCTATGGCTACACCTTC
CDR3 protein: CASSEGSSYGYTF
J gene: TRBJ1-2
D gene: -
V gene: TRBV6-1
clone size: -

CDR3 DNA: TGTGCCAGCAGCGATGGGGACAGACTCAACTATGGCTACACCTTC
CDR3 protein: CASSDGDRLNYGYTF
J gene: TRBJ1-2
D gene: TRBD1
V gene: TRBV9
clone size: -

CDR3 DNA: TGCAGCGTTGATGATACAGCTGGGGAAAAACTGTTTTTT
CDR3 protein: CSVDDTAGEKLFF
J gene: TRBJ1-4
D gene: -
V gene: TRBV29-1
clone size: few

CDR3 DNA: TGTGCCAGCAGTATTAGCGGCGTGGAGACCCAGTACTTC
CDR3 protein: CASSISGVETQYF
J gene: TRBJ2-5
D gene: -
V gene: TRBV2
clone size: -

CDR3 DNA: TGTGCCAGTATCCCGGCAGCCCTGAGGGACACTGAAGCTTTCTTT
CDR3 protein: CASIPAALRDTEAFF
J gene: TRBJ1-1
D gene: -
V gene: TRBV19
clone size: -

CDR3 DNA: TGTGCCAGGACAACTCCGGCCCATGAGCAGTTCTTC
CDR3 protein: CARTTPAHEQFF
J gene: TRBJ2-1
D gene: -
V gene: TRBV19
clone size: once

CDR3 DNA: TGTGCCAGCAGGCCCGGGGGGGGCTATGGCTACACCTTC
CDR3 protein: CASRPGGGYGYTF
J gene: TRBJ1-2
D gene: -
V gene: TRBV28
clone size: -

CDR3 DNA: TGTGCCAGCTCACGCAACGACAGGGAGAACACTGAAGCTTTCTTT
CDR3 protein: CASSRNDRENTEAFF
J gene: TRBJ1-1
D gene: TRBD1
V gene: TRBV18
clone size: -

CDR3 DNA: TGTGCCAGCAGTGACTCAGGAGTGAACACCGGGGAGCTGTTTTTT
CDR3 protein: CASSDSGVNTGELFF
J gene: TRBJ2-2
D gene: -
V gene: TRBV6-4
clone size: -

CDR3 DNA: TGTGCCATACCGCGGGCTAGTAGGGAGAATGAGCAGTTCTTC
CDR3 protein: CAIPRASRENEQFF
J gene: TRBJ2-1
D gene: -
V gene: TRBV2
clone size: -

CDR3 DNA: TGTGCCAGCAGTTTTGCCGGTTTCGCGGGGAATCAGCCCCAGCATTTT
CDR3 protein: CASSFAGFAGNQPQHF
J gene: TRBJ1-5
D gene: -
V gene: TRBV27
clone size: -

CDR3 DNA: TGCGCCAGCAGCCAGGCCCAGGGAGGCTATAATTCACCCCTCCACTTT
CDR3 protein: CASSQAQGGYNSPLHF
J gene: TRBJ1-6
D gene: -
V gene: TRBV5-1
clone size: few

CDR3 DNA: TGTGCCAGCAGTGAACCCAGGCTTGAAGCTTTCTTT
CDR3 protein: CASSEPRLEAFF
J gene: TRBJ1-1
D gene: -
V gene: TRBV6-1
clone size: -

CDR3 DNA: TGTGCCAGCAGCCCCTTTATAGTCGGCGAGCAGTACTTC
CDR3 protein: CASSPFIVGEQYF
J gene: TRBJ2-7
D gene: -
V gene: TRBV3-1/TRBV3-2
clone size: -

CDR3 DNA: TGTGCCAGCACCGCACTCGGGACAGGGGTCTATAGCAATCAGCCCCAGCATTTT
CDR3 protein: CASTALGTGVYSNQPQHF
J gene: TRBJ1-5
D gene: TRBD1
V gene: TRBV27
clone size: -

CDR3 DNA: TGTGCCAGCAGTGAAGCGCCAAACCTAGGCGGTGGCTACACCTTC
CDR3 protein: CASSEAPNLGGGYTF
J gene: TRBJ1-2
D gene: -
V gene: TRBV6-1
clone size: -

CDR3 DNA: TGTGCCAGCAGTACAGGGGGCATATCTGAAGCTTTCTTT
CDR3 protein: CASSTGGISEAFF
J gene: TRBJ1-1
D gene: TRBD1
V gene: TRBV6-4
clone size: -

CDR3 DNA: TGTGCCAGTAGTATTGGCGGGGAACTTTGGGGCACAGATACGCAGTATTTT
CDR3 protein: CASSIGGELWGTDTQYF
J gene: TRBJ2-3
D gene: -
V gene: TRBV19
clone size: -